This T cell receptor beta chain emerged from a study of cytomegalovirus exposure and HLA in healthy donors. Overall study findings and caveats: In a later analysis, TCR association rates varied by HLA locus: DRB1 most, HLA-C fewest.

The CDR3 spans 15 residues. The V gene lost 5 bases and the J gene lost 5 bases, with 15 bases spanning the gap. CDR1 is SGHTA and CDR2 is FQGNSA in the germline V gene. The PCR contained 60 Vbeta and 13 Jbeta primers. Only in-frame clones appear in the TCRdb table, and some are missing; sequencing was by immunoSEQ multiplex PCR. The repertoire includes more than 150,000 clones, about four fifths of them detected once, and 4.5% to 7.5% sits in the top ten. About this clone: What it recognizes is unknown.

The chain has TRBV7-2 and TRBJ1-4; perhaps TRBD1 as D (6 bases). This TCR was sampled from a woman aged 30 to 39 in good health and CMV-seropositive. Source material: PBMCs. The chain's CDR3 is CASSPVVDSNEKLFF. DNA of the CDR3: TGTGCCAGCAGCCCAGTGGTGGACAGCAATGAAAAACTGTTTTTT. Full variable domain (rest looked up from reference TRBV7-2 and TRBJ1-4): GAGVSQSPSNKVTEKGKDVELRCDPISGHTALYWYRQSLGQGLEFLIYFQGNSAPDKSGLPSDRFSAERTGGSVSTLTIQRTQQEDSAVYLCASSPVVDSNEKLFFGSGTQLSVL.